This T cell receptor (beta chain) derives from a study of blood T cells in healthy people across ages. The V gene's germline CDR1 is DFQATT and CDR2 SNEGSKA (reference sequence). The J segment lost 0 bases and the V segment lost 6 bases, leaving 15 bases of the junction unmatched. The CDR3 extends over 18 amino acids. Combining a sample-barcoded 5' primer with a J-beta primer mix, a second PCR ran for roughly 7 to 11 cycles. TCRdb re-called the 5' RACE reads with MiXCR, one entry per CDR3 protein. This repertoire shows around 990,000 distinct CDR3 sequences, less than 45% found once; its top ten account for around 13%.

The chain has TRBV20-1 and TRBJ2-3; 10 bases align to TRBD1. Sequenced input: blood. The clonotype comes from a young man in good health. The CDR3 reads CSAREPTGTGDSTDTQYF. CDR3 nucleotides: TGCAGTGCCCGAGAACCGACCGGGACAGGGGACAGCACAGATACGCAGTATTTT.